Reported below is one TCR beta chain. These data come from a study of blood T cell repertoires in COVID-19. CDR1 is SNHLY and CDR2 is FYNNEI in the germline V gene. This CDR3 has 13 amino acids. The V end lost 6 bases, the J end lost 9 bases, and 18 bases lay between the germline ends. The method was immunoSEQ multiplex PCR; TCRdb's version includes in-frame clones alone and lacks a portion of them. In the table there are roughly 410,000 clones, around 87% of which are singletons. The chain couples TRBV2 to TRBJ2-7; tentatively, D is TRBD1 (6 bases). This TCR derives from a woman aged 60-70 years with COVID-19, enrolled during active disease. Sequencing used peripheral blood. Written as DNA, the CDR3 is TGTGCCAGCAGGCCAGGGGTGGGCGGTGGGCAGTACTTC. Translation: CASRPGVGGGQYF.